Following are 31 T cell receptor beta chains from one sample sequenced in a study of identical twins. TCRdb fed the 5' RACE reads into MiXCR, producing one record per CDR3 protein. There are some 590,000 distinct CDR3 sequences in the sample; 9.6% occur only once, and approximately 3% lies in the top ten. These same data were also listed under a study on yellow fever vaccine responses in identical twins.

Specimen: PBMCs. These receptors all come from a woman aged 18-29 years in good health.

The sample holds many counts of this clonotype. The chain combines TRBV29-1 with TRBJ2-5; D is possibly TRBD1 (5 bases). Germline CDR1 SQVTM, CDR2 ANQGSEA. Trimming left V 6 bases short and J 0 bases short, with 11 bases between. CDR3 length equals 13 residues. This CDR3 reads CSVVVRDQETQYF. In nucleotides, the CDR3 is TGCAGCGTGGTGGTCAGGGACCAAGAGACCCAGTACTTC.

This clonotype was seen ten or more times. In nucleotides, the CDR3 is TGCGCCAGCAGCTTGTTGCCTATTGCAGCAGCAGATACGCAGTATTTT. Translation gives CASSLLPIAAADTQYF. The chain has TRBV5-1 and TRBJ2-3; no reliable D call. The CDR3 has 16 residues. V was cut by 1 base and J by 4 bases, with 16 bases left in between. Germline lookup yields CDR1 SGHRS and CDR2 YFSETQ.

In its sample, this clonotype was seen many times. The J gene is TRBJ1-1, the V gene TRBV12-3 or TRBV12-4; D gene uncertain. Trimming cost V 3 bases and J 1 base, with 6 bases left between them. CDR3 length: 13 residues. The CDR3 nucleotides are TGTGCCAGCAGTTTTGCGGGGAACACTGAAGCTTTCTTT. Translation: CASSFAGNTEAFF.

This clonotype was seen a handful of times. The chain is built from TRBV27 and TRBJ2-3, with D maybe TRBD1 (5 bases). V lost 6 bases and J lost 2, with 18 bases in between. Germline CDR1 is MNHEY and CDR2 is SMNVEV (reference sequence). CDR3 length: 16 residues. The CDR3 spells CASSLGWGASTDTQYF. CDR3 nucleotide sequence: TGTGCCAGCAGCCTGGGGTGGGGCGCATCCACAGATACGCAGTATTTT.

The chain carries TRBV3-1 and TRBJ1-6, with no clear D. Germline V gene sequence: CDR1 LGHDT, CDR2 YNNKEL (reference sequence). Between the trimmed V and J ends, which lost 0 bases and 8 bases, there was a span of 5 bases. The CDR3 has 13 amino acids. For the CDR3, the DNA is TGTGCCAGCAGCCAAGAACTCGATTCACCCCTCCACTTT. Translation: CASSQELDSPLHF.

This clonotype was counted between two and nine times. The chain has TRBV20-1 and TRBJ2-1; 12 nucleotides line up with TRBD2. The germline gives CDR1 DFQATT, CDR2 SNEGSKA (reference sequence). The CDR3 is 18 amino acids. The V gene end was trimmed by 0 bases and the J gene end by 1 base; junction bases not matched to a gene: 7. The CDR3 spells CSARDRASGRGSYNEQFF. The CDR3 coding sequence is TGCAGTGCTAGAGATCGCGCTAGCGGGAGGGGATCCTACAATGAGCAGTTCTTC.

This clonotype was recorded once. The chain joins TRBV11-2 to TRBJ2-1; unclear D gene. V was cut by 1 base and J by 5 bases, with 9 bases left in between. Germline-derived CDR1 and CDR2 are SGHAT and FQNNGV. The CDR3 runs 14 residues. DNA of the CDR3: TGTGCCAGCAGCTTAGGGCATTACCACAATGAGCAGTTCTTC. Its protein product is CASSLGHYHNEQFF.

The chain uses TRBV6-1 and TRBJ2-2, with D unclear. Trimming took 2 bases from V and 3 from J, leaving 7 bases between them. Looked up from germline, CDR1 is MNHNS and CDR2 is SASEGT. The CDR3 covers 14 residues. DNA of the CDR3: TGTGCCAGCAGTGAATTTGGGGACACCGGGGAGCTGTTTTTT. Protein sequence: CASSEFGDTGELFF.

This clonotype has at least ten counts. V gene TRBV5-1 combines with J gene TRBJ2-5; D might be TRBD1 (6 bases). The V end lost 4 bases, the J end lost 5 bases, and 12 bases lay between the germline ends. Per germline, CDR1 SGHRS and CDR2 YFSETQ. The CDR3 totals 13 residues. This CDR3 is CASSTSGDETQYF. In DNA form, the CDR3 reads TGCGCCAGCAGCACCTCAGGGGATGAGACCCAGTACTTC.

This clonotype has only a few counts. This CDR3 fails to terminate in the conserved phenylalanine or tryptophan, so it likely reflects a read error. The DNA is left out, because the CDR3 cannot be placed on it with certainty; the CDR3 is given as TCRdb lists it. The J gene is TRBJ1-4, the V gene TRBV21-1; TRBD1 is taken as the D call from the table, unchecked against the DNA. TRBV21-1 is reported as a pseudogene. The CDR3 totals 13 residues, both ends included. The CDR3 protein is CASSKEGVWVALT.

In its sample, this clonotype was seen many times. The chain recombines TRBV5-1 with TRBJ2-5, with 9 bases fitting TRBD2. This CDR3 spans 16 amino acids. Germline values: CDR1 SGHRS, CDR2 YFSETQ. Trimming removed 0 bases from V and 4 bases from J; junction bases left unmatched: 7. In nucleotides, the CDR3 is TGCGCCAGCAGCTTGGGGCCAGCGGGAGGAGGAGAGACCCAGTACTTC. Protein sequence: CASSLGPAGGGETQYF. Supplemented by reference TRBV5-1 and TRBJ2-5, the full variable domain reads KAGVTQTPRYLIKTRGQQVTLSCSPISGHRSVSWYQQTPGQGLQFLFEYFSETQRNKGNFPGRFSGRQFSNSRSEMNVSTLELGDSALYLCASSLGPAGGGETQYFGPGTRLLVL.

This clonotype was seen repeatedly, ten times or more. This rearrangement joins TRBV14 to TRBJ2-2; D call uncertain. The V gene's germline CDR1 is SGHDN and CDR2 FVKESK. This CDR3 comprises 14 residues. V dropped 0 bases and J dropped 4 bases, with 6 bases sitting between them. The CDR3 reads CASSQDTLTGELFF. The CDR3 bases are TGTGCCAGCAGCCAAGACACGCTCACCGGGGAGCTGTTTTTT.

J is TRBJ2-7 and V is TRBV20-1; 12 nucleotides match TRBD2. The CDR3 loop spans 16 amino acids. The germline V gene has CDR1 DFQATT and CDR2 SNEGSKA (reference sequence). Unmatched junction bases numbered 10, after V lost 5 bases and J lost 2 bases. CDR3 residues: CSAQVRLAGVTYEQYF. Written as DNA, the CDR3 is TGCAGTGCTCAAGTTAGACTAGCGGGGGTAACCTACGAGCAGTACTTC.

The sample holds many counts of this clonotype. This sequence joins TRBV28 and TRBJ1-2, with TRBD1 identical over 10 bases. CDR1 is MDHEN, CDR2 SYDVKM, per germline. The CDR3 is 14 residues long. Trimming cost V 7 bases and J 4 bases; bases outside gene matches: 6. CDR3 sequence reads: CASMDRGGSYGYTF. CDR3 DNA: TGTGCCAGCATGGACAGGGGGGGTTCCTATGGCTACACCTTC.

This clonotype was found many times. J is TRBJ2-5 and V is TRBV3-1; TRBD1 might be the D (5 bases). Per the germline V gene, CDR1 is LGHDT and CDR2 is YNNKEL (reference sequence). Trimming pared 4 bases from V and 3 bases from J, leaving 12 bases between. The CDR3 loop spans 14 amino acids. CDR3 DNA: TGTGCCAGCAGCCGACAGCAGGGAAAAGAGACCCAGTACTTC. Amino acids: CASSRQQGKETQYF.

This clonotype has only a few counts. The CDR3 nucleotides read TGTGCCAGCAGCCCGGGACACTTAGGGAACACTGAAGCTTTCTTT. It is translated as CASSPGHLGNTEAFF. V usage is TRBV6-1 and J usage is TRBJ1-1; a weak D match, TRBD1 (6 bases). The length of the CDR3 is 15 residues. V was trimmed by 6 bases and J by 1 base, leaving 15 bases between them. From germline, CDR1 is MNHNS and CDR2 SASEGT.

This clonotype was counted a few times. The chain joins TRBV7-8 to TRBJ2-7; D is unresolved. CDR1 and CDR2 from the germline V gene are SGHVS and FQNEAQ. V was cut by 5 bases and J by 3 bases, with 11 bases left in between. The CDR3 runs to 13 residues. The CDR3 DNA reads TGTGCCAGCAGCCCCGTCTCGGACTACGAGCAGTACTTC. Translation gives CASSPVSDYEQYF.

This clonotype was seen a few times. The chain couples TRBV12-3 or TRBV12-4 to TRBJ2-7; a weak D match, TRBD2 (5 bases). The CDR3 loop spans 11 amino acids. V gave up 6 bases and J gave up 7 bases, with 10 bases separating them. CDR3 residues: CASSRRWEQYF. CDR3 nucleotide sequence: TGTGCCAGCAGCCGGAGGTGGGAGCAGTACTTC.

The CDR3 nucleotides are TGTGCCAGCAGCTTATATACCCTAAGCTCTGGGGCCAACGTCCTGACTTTC. It yields the protein CASSLYTLSSGANVLTF. The chain is built from TRBV7-9 and TRBJ2-6, with D unresolved. V was pared by 2 bases and J by 0 bases, with 11 bases between. CDR3 length: 17 amino acids. CDR1 and CDR2 (germline): SEHNR, FQNEAQ (reference sequence).

V gene TRBV6-5 combines with J gene TRBJ2-6; D assignment may be TRBD1 or TRBD2 (5 bases each). The CDR3 spans 18 residues. V shed 0 bases and J shed 2 bases, with 14 bases lying between them. Germline CDR1 MNHEY, CDR2 SVGAGI. In DNA form, the CDR3 reads TGTGCCAGCAGTTACTCGCTGGGACGCTCTCCTGGGGCCAACGTCCTGACTTTC. Protein: CASSYSLGRSPGANVLTF.

Only a few counts were recorded for this clonotype. The chain is built from TRBV5-1 and TRBJ1-5, with D perhaps matching TRBD1 (6 bases). Trimming stripped 5 bases from V and 2 bases from J, with 14 bases between. Germline CDR1 SGHRS, CDR2 YFSETQ. The CDR3 is made up of 15 amino acids. The CDR3 spells CASRPGADGNQPQHF. The CDR3 DNA follows: TGCGCCAGCAGACCGGGGGCCGATGGCAATCAGCCCCAGCATTTT.

V usage is TRBV5-6 and J usage is TRBJ2-7; D is ambiguous. The CDR3 is made up of 12 amino acids. With 0 bases removed from V and 5 bases from J, the gap between germline ends came to 6 bases. Per the germline V gene, CDR1 is SGHDT and CDR2 is YYEEEE. CDR3 bases: TGTGCCAGCAGCTTGGGACGGAACGAGCAGTACTTC. Protein sequence: CASSLGRNEQYF.

This clonotype was seen at least ten times. CDR3 sequence reads: CASSQVIREETQYF. CDR3 coding DNA: TGCGCCAGCAGCCAAGTCATCAGAGAAGAGACCCAGTACTTC. This sequence joins TRBV4-1 and TRBJ2-5; D is unresolved. V lost 1 base to trimming and J lost 3 bases, with 9 bases between them. The length of the CDR3 is 14 residues. Germline CDR1 is MGHRA and CDR2 is YSYEKL.

This clonotype was detected a few times. The V and J genes are TRBV20-1 and TRBJ1-4; TRBD1 is a possible D gene (5 bases). V was cut by 0 bases and J by 5 bases, with 10 bases left in between. There are 14 residues in the CDR3. Germline values: CDR1 DFQATT, CDR2 SNEGSKA (reference sequence). CDR3 sequence reads: CSARETVRNEKLFF. In DNA, the CDR3 is TGCAGTGCTAGAGAGACAGTCAGGAATGAAAAACTGTTTTTT.

This clonotype was counted a few times. The chain is built from TRBV5-6 and TRBJ2-1, with 9 bases lining up with TRBD2. CDR3 length: 17 amino acids. CDR1 is SGHDT, CDR2 YYEEEE, per germline. Germline trimming cut 1 base from V and 3 bases from J; bases unmatched to any gene: 8. The CDR3, as DNA: TGTGCCAGCAGCTTGAGGTCGGGACTAGCAGGCTACAATGAGCAGTTCTTC. Protein product: CASSLRSGLAGYNEQFF.

The V gene is TRBV20-1, the J gene TRBJ2-1; the D call may be TRBD1 or TRBD2 (5 bases each). The CDR3 covers 13 residues. V lost 1 base and J lost 7, with 11 bases in between. Germline CDR1 reads DFQATT; CDR2 reads SNEGSKA (reference sequence). The CDR3 here is CSARGGYGNEQFF. The CDR3 nucleotides are TGCAGTGCTAGAGGGGGGTATGGTAATGAGCAGTTCTTC.

This clonotype has more than one count but fewer than ten. The chain employs TRBV5-4 and TRBJ1-2, with D unclear. The germline V and J ends were trimmed by 4 bases and 5 bases, with 12 bases remaining between them. CDR3 length: 13 residues. Germline V CDR1 and CDR2: SGHNT, YYREEE (reference sequence). CDR3 in amino acids: CASSRGQDYGYTF. DNA of the CDR3: TGTGCCAGCAGCAGAGGCCAGGATTATGGCTACACCTTC.

This clonotype was found many times. This chain links TRBV9 with TRBJ2-2; unclear D gene. CDR3 size: 12 residues. Trimming took 1 base from V and 7 from J, leaving 5 bases between them. CDR1 and CDR2 (germline): SGDLS, YYNGEE. As DNA, the CDR3 is TGTGCCAGCAGCGTATTAGGCGGGGAGCTGTTTTTT. Protein sequence: CASSVLGGELFF.

This chain joins TRBV7-2 and TRBJ2-7, with TRBD2 as a possible D gene (6 bases). Trimming shortened V by 5 bases and J by 6 bases, and 20 bases separated the two germline ends. CDR1 and CDR2 (germline): SGHTA, FQGNSA. This CDR3 spans 15 amino acids. The CDR3 DNA follows: TGTGCCAGCAGCCCCCCGGGGGAAAACGGCCTCGAGCAGTACTTC. It specifies CASSPPGENGLEQYF.

This chain joins TRBV12-3 or TRBV12-4 and TRBJ2-1, with D perhaps TRBD1 or TRBD2 (5 bases each). The V end was cut by 4 bases, the J end by 7 bases, with 17 bases between. This CDR3 has 15 amino acids. The chain's CDR3 is CASSSPGTTGNEQFF. CDR3 DNA sequence: TGTGCCAGCAGTTCCCCCGGGACGACGGGAAATGAGCAGTTCTTC.

This clonotype was detected ten times or more. This rearrangement joins TRBV5-1 to TRBJ1-1; D unclear. V was shortened by 0 bases and J by 8 bases, with 11 bases between the two germline ends. The CDR3 is 13 residues long. Germline-derived CDR1 and CDR2 are SGHRS and YFSETQ. CDR3 nucleotide sequence: TGCGCCAGCAGCTTGGTACAAGGAAGAGAAGCTTTCTTT. It translates to CASSLVQGREAFF.